One and the same sample provided the 30 T cell receptor beta chains below, sequenced in a study of lymphopenia after photon versus proton radiotherapy. Clones were sequenced by immunoSEQ multiplex PCR, and TCRdb holds only the in-frame ones, with some missing. The table includes around 33,000 clones, approximately 89% detected once. This specimen was peripheral blood, taken from a patient treated with proton-based radiotherapy. The receptors derive from a woman between 65 and 79 years old with pancreatic cancer. Some clones in this sample may be carry-over from other donors' samples.

The V gene is TRBV19, the J gene TRBJ2-1, with 7 bases identical to TRBD2. The germline CDR1 and CDR2 sequences are LNHDA and SQIVND (reference sequence). The CDR3 spans 16 residues. Trimming at V came to 6 bases and at J to 10 bases, leaving 18 bases not matched to a gene. The chain's CDR3 is CASSPSGREKRTEQFF. The CDR3 bases are TGTGCCAGTAGCCCCTCCGGGCGGGAGAAGCGGACCGAGCAGTTCTTC.

The DNA of the CDR3 is TGTGCCAGTAGGAGACTAGCGGGATCTCCAGATACGCAGTATTTT. It translates to CASRRLAGSPDTQYF. The genes are TRBV19 and TRBJ2-3, with 11 bases aligning to TRBD2. The CDR3 spans 15 residues. Germline lookup yields CDR1 LNHDA and CDR2 SQIVND (reference sequence). With 6 bases clipped from V and 4 bases from J, the junction kept 6 bases outside the gene matches. The full variable domain, rest sourced from reference TRBV19 and TRBJ2-3, is DGGITQSPKYLFRKEGQNVTLSCEQNLNHDAMYWYRQDPGQGLRLIYYSQIVNDFQKGDIAEGYSVSREKKESFPLTVTSAQKNPTAFYLCASRRLAGSPDTQYFGPGTRLTVL.

The chain recombines TRBV30 with TRBJ2-3; 11 positions match TRBD2. The CDR3 has 15 residues. V lost 4 bases to trimming and J lost 2 bases; unmatched junction nucleotides: 5. From germline, CDR1 is GTSNPN and CDR2 SVGIG (reference sequence). CDR3 bases: TGTGCCTGGATGGGACTAGCGGCCCTCACAGATACGCAGTATTTT. Translating gives CAWMGLAALTDTQYF.

The rearrangement joins TRBV19 to TRBJ2-2; D is unresolved. Per germline, CDR1 LNHDA and CDR2 SQIVND (reference sequence). V was cut by 5 bases and J by 4 bases, with 8 bases left in between. The CDR3 has 13 residues. The CDR3 protein is CASSLGGTGELFF. DNA for the CDR3: TGTGCCAGTAGTTTGGGTGGCACCGGGGAGCTGTTTTTT.

The DNA of the CDR3 is TGTGCCTGGAGTCGACGGACCACTGAAGCTTTCTTT. Encoded protein: CAWSRRTTEAFF. The chain employs TRBV30 and TRBJ1-1, with D unclear. The germline CDR1 and CDR2 sequences are GTSNPN and SVGIG (reference sequence). The CDR3 is made up of 12 amino acids. V shed 2 bases and J shed 4 bases, with 8 bases lying between them.

DNA of the CDR3: TGTGCCAGCAGTCCTCCTAGCGGGAGCCTCACAGATACGCAGTATTTT. This codes for CASSPPSGSLTDTQYF. The chain carries TRBV5-8 and TRBJ2-3, with 10 bases lining up with TRBD2. CDR3 length: 16 amino acids. Germline-derived CDR1 and CDR2 are SGHTS and YDEGEE. With V trimmed by 5 bases and J by 2 bases, 8 bases remained unmatched.

The chain links TRBV19 to TRBJ1-5; TRBD1 might be the D (6 bases). Germline V gene data show CDR1 as LNHDA and CDR2 as SQIVND (reference sequence). This CDR3 is built from 13 residues. V dropped 6 bases and J dropped 9 bases, with 15 bases sitting between them. The DNA for the CDR3 is TGTGCCAGTAGGCCAGGGGACCTGGGGCCCCAGCATTTT. This gives the protein CASRPGDLGPQHF.

The V gene is TRBV11-3, the J gene TRBJ2-3, with 9 bases that match TRBD2. This CDR3 has 14 residues. Trimming cost V 6 bases and J 4 bases; bases outside gene matches: 5. CDR1 and CDR2 from the germline V gene are SGHNT and YENEEA. CDR3 residues: CASSPGGGADTQYF. CDR3 nucleotides: TGTGCCAGCAGTCCCGGCGGGGGGGCAGATACGCAGTATTTT. Variable domain in full (rest from reference TRBV11-3 and TRBJ2-3): EAGVVQSPRYKIIEKKQPVAFWCNPISGHNTLYWYLQNLGQGPELLIRYENEEAVDDSQLPKDRFSAERLKGVDSTLKIQPAELGDSAVYLCASSPGGGADTQYFGPGTRLTVL.

This chain connects TRBV25-1 to TRBJ2-7; possible D gene TRBD1, 6 bases. Germline CDR1 and CDR2: MGHDK and SYGVNS. The CDR3 covers 13 residues. V shed 2 bases and J shed 4 bases, with 9 bases lying between them. The CDR3 DNA is TGTGCCAGCAGTGAACAGGGGATTTACGAGCAGTACTTC. The encoded protein is CASSEQGIYEQYF.

The chain recombines TRBV10-3 with TRBJ1-3; D perhaps matches TRBD1 (6 bases). The CDR3 covers 16 residues. V was shortened by 1 base and J by 0 bases, with 10 bases between the two germline ends. Germline values: CDR1 ENHRY, CDR2 SYGVKD. CDR3 residues: CAISEFGQYSGNTIYF. Written as DNA, the CDR3 is TGTGCCATCAGTGAGTTTGGACAGTACTCTGGAAACACCATATATTTT.

V gene TRBV6-5 combines with J gene TRBJ2-7, with a weak D call TRBD1 (6 bases). V was cut by 5 bases and J by 0 bases, with 14 bases left in between. Germline CDR1 MNHEY, CDR2 SVGAGI. The CDR3 has 15 amino acids. The CDR3 here is CASSPGKGVSYEQYF. The CDR3 nucleotides are TGTGCCAGCAGTCCCGGCAAGGGGGTCTCCTACGAGCAGTACTTC.

The chain couples TRBV28 to TRBJ1-1, with 9 bases identical to TRBD1. The J segment lost 5 bases and the V segment lost 6 bases, leaving 10 bases of the junction unmatched. The CDR3 runs 15 residues. From germline, CDR1 is MDHEN and CDR2 SYDVKM. The CDR3 protein is CASSPLGQGDTEAFF. In nucleotides, the CDR3 is TGTGCCAGCAGCCCCTTGGGACAGGGAGATACTGAAGCTTTCTTT.

The rearrangement links TRBV7-2 to TRBJ2-1; TRBD1 agrees at 9 bases. Germline assignment: CDR1 SGHTA and CDR2 FQGNSA. V lost 2 bases, J lost 6 bases, and 8 bases stayed unmatched. This CDR3 has 16 amino acids. CDR3 in amino acids: CASSLQPGQGGNEQFF. Written as DNA, the CDR3 is TGTGCCAGCAGCTTACAGCCGGGACAGGGTGGCAATGAGCAGTTCTTC.

The chain combines TRBV27 with TRBJ2-1, with D possibly TRBD1 on 5 matching bases. V was shortened by 1 base and J by 2 bases, with 12 bases between the two germline ends. The CDR3 has 16 residues. Germline CDR1 MNHEY, CDR2 SMNVEV (reference sequence). CDR3 coding DNA: TGTGCCAGCAGTTTATTGGGAACAGGACCCTACAATGAGCAGTTCTTC. It codes for CASSLLGTGPYNEQFF.

CDR3 bases: TGTGCCAGCAGTTTTGGTGGCGGGTTAGATACGCAGTATTTT. It specifies CASSFGGGLDTQYF. V usage is TRBV28 and J usage is TRBJ2-3; D possibly corresponds to TRBD2 (5 bases). Trimming left V 3 bases short and J 5 bases short, with 12 bases between. Germline loops: CDR1 MDHEN, CDR2 SYDVKM. This CDR3 is 14 amino acids long. Looking up the rest from reference TRBV28 and TRBJ2-3 gives the full variable domain: DVKVTQSSRYLVKRTGEKVFLECVQDMDHENMFWYRQDPGLGLRLIYFSYDVKMKEKGDIPEGYSVSREKKERFSLILESASTNQTSMYLCASSFGGGLDTQYFGPGTRLTVL.

The J gene is TRBJ1-6, the V gene TRBV5-1; a weak D match, TRBD1 (6 bases). This CDR3 spans 15 amino acids. Trimming shortened V by 4 bases and J by 11 bases, and 19 bases separated the two germline ends. Germline V CDR1 and CDR2: SGHRS, YFSETQ. CDR3 region: CASSNSGQGFTPLHF. The CDR3 nucleotides read TGCGCCAGCAGCAACTCCGGTCAGGGGTTTACACCCCTCCACTTT.

Only one count was recorded for this clone. The chain carries TRBV5-1 and TRBJ2-1; TRBD1 agrees at 10 bases. The CDR3 extends over 16 amino acids. Trimming at V came to 4 bases and at J to 8 bases, leaving 12 bases not matched to a gene. CDR1 is SGHRS, CDR2 YFSETQ, per germline. DNA for the CDR3: TGCGCCAGCAGCCCAGACCCGGGACAGGGGATCGATGAGCAGTTCTTC. As protein: CASSPDPGQGIDEQFF. Filled out from reference TRBV5-1 and TRBJ2-1, the complete variable domain reads KAGVTQTPRYLIKTRGQQVTLSCSPISGHRSVSWYQQTPGQGLQFLFEYFSETQRNKGNFPGRFSGRQFSNSRSEMNVSTLELGDSALYLCASSPDPGQGIDEQFFGPGTRLTVL.

The gene calls are TRBV10-1 and TRBJ2-7, with 8 bases matching TRBD1. Unmatched junction bases numbered 0, after V lost 4 bases and J lost 4 bases. The CDR3 runs 12 residues. CDR1 is WNHNN, CDR2 SYGVQD, per germline (reference sequence). CDR3 sequence reads: CASSGTGYEQYF. The DNA for the CDR3 is TGCGCCAGCAGTGGGACAGGGTACGAGCAGTACTTC.

The table lists this clone with a few counts. The chain carries TRBV19 and TRBJ1-5; D is perhaps TRBD1 (6 bases). Trimming took off 5 bases at V and 4 bases at J, with 15 bases between the two ends. The CDR3 has 15 amino acids. CDR1 is LNHDA and CDR2 is SQIVND in the germline V gene (reference sequence). The CDR3 DNA reads TGTGCCAGTAGTTTTTCCGGGGGCGGGAATCAGCCCCAGCATTTT. It specifies CASSFSGGGNQPQHF.

The chain combines TRBV7-8 with TRBJ2-3, with 10 bases lining up with TRBD2. CDR1 and CDR2 (germline): SGHVS, FQNEAQ. Trimming cost V 5 bases and J 3 bases; bases outside gene matches: 8. CDR3 size: 16 residues. The CDR3 DNA reads as TGTGCCAGCAGCCGAGGAGCGGGAGGGCCTACAGATACGCAGTATTTT. This gives the protein CASSRGAGGPTDTQYF.

This chain joins TRBV5-1 and TRBJ2-5; TRBD2 aligns across 13 bases. Trimming removed 3 bases from V and 6 bases from J; junction bases left unmatched: 11. The CDR3 length is 17 residues. CDR1 is SGHRS, CDR2 YFSETQ, per germline. The CDR3 DNA is TGCGCCAGCAGCTCGATACCGGGACTAGCGGGAATAAAGACCCAGTACTTC. It specifies CASSSIPGLAGIKTQYF. The variable domain in full, completed from reference TRBV5-1 and TRBJ2-5, reads KAGVTQTPRYLIKTRGQQVTLSCSPISGHRSVSWYQQTPGQGLQFLFEYFSETQRNKGNFPGRFSGRQFSNSRSEMNVSTLELGDSALYLCASSSIPGLAGIKTQYFGPGTRLLVL.

The chain carries TRBV11-3 and TRBJ2-7, with TRBD1 identical over 8 bases. Per germline, CDR1 SGHNT and CDR2 YENEEA. The CDR3 extends over 12 amino acids. The J segment lost 5 bases and the V segment lost 6 bases, leaving 3 bases of the junction unmatched. The CDR3 region has the DNA TGTGCCAGCAGACAACAGGGGGACGAGCAGTACTTC. Its translation is CASRQQGDEQYF.

This clone showed up just once. V gene TRBV19 combines with J gene TRBJ1-5, with TRBD1 identical over 7 bases. The CDR3 sequence is 13 residues long. Germline trimming cut 4 bases from V and 5 bases from J; bases unmatched to any gene: 2. The germline V gene encodes CDR1 LNHDA and CDR2 SQIVND (reference sequence). CDR3 in amino acids: CASSRQGYQPQHF. The CDR3 coding sequence is TGTGCCAGTAGTAGACAGGGATATCAGCCCCAGCATTTT.

J is TRBJ2-7 and V is TRBV2; tentatively, D is TRBD1 (5 bases). V lost 0 bases to trimming and J lost 4 bases, with 16 bases between them. The CDR3 loop spans 16 amino acids. Per the germline V gene, CDR1 is SNHLY and CDR2 is FYNNEI. CDR3 nucleotides: TGTGCCAGCAGTGAAGCGCGGACATACGGCGGTTACGAGCAGTACTTC. This gives the protein CASSEARTYGGYEQYF.

J is TRBJ1-5 and V is TRBV28; 8 nucleotides line up with TRBD1. This CDR3 is built from 18 residues. The germline V gene has CDR1 MDHEN and CDR2 SYDVKM. V was pared by 7 bases and J by 0 bases, with 14 bases of the junction left unmatched. The chain's CDR3 is CASTPGTGTPYSNQPQHF. The CDR3, as DNA: TGTGCCAGCACCCCTGGGACAGGAACCCCATATAGCAATCAGCCCCAGCATTTT. The complete variable domain, with remaining parts taken from reference TRBV28 and TRBJ1-5, reads DVKVTQSSRYLVKRTGEKVFLECVQDMDHENMFWYRQDPGLGLRLIYFSYDVKMKEKGDIPEGYSVSREKKERFSLILESASTNQTSMYLCASTPGTGTPYSNQPQHFGDGTRLSIL.

This rearrangement joins TRBV7-9 to TRBJ1-5; maybe TRBD1 (5 bases). Per germline, CDR1 SEHNR and CDR2 FQNEAQ (reference sequence). This CDR3 region has 13 residues. With 3 bases removed from V and 7 bases from J, the gap between germline ends came to 10 bases. In nucleotides, the CDR3 is TGTGCCAGCAGCTTGCAGGGAGGGCAGCCCCAGCATTTT. Translation gives CASSLQGGQPQHF.

V is TRBV28 and J is TRBJ2-3; D remains ambiguous. V lost 3 bases and J 0 bases, leaving 4 bases between the germline ends. The CDR3 totals 13 residues. Germline assignment: CDR1 MDHEN and CDR2 SYDVKM. For the CDR3, the DNA is TGTGCCAGCAGTTTCCAGAGCACAGATACGCAGTATTTT. It encodes CASSFQSTDTQYF.

The rearrangement uses TRBV2 and TRBJ2-3; D not certain. The germline V and J ends were trimmed by 5 bases and 0 bases, with 9 bases remaining between them. Germline V CDR1 and CDR2: SNHLY, FYNNEI. This CDR3 has 14 residues. CDR3 sequence (DNA): TGTGCCAGCAGTCCTCTTACTAGCACAGATACGCAGTATTTT. As protein: CASSPLTSTDTQYF. The variable domain in full, with the rest retrieved from reference TRBV2 and TRBJ2-3, is EPEVTQTPSHQVTQMGQEVILRCVPISNHLYFYWYRQILGQKVEFLVSFYNNEISEKSEIFDDQFSVERPDGSNFTLKIRSTKLEDSAMYFCASSPLTSTDTQYFGPGTRLTVL.

Only one count was recorded for this clone. The rearrangement joins TRBV5-4 to TRBJ2-1; the D gene is possibly TRBD1 (5 bases). Trimming removed 7 bases at V and 0 bases at J, with 14 bases between. The germline CDR1 and CDR2 sequences are SGHNT and YYREEE (reference sequence). This CDR3 has 15 amino acids. This chain's CDR3 is CASGQRQSSYNEQFF. CDR3 DNA: TGTGCCAGCGGGCAAAGACAGAGCTCCTACAATGAGCAGTTCTTC.

The chain employs TRBV6-5 and TRBJ2-1; TRBD2 might be the D (6 bases). Germline V gene lookup returns CDR1 MNHEY and CDR2 SVGAGI. This CDR3 comprises 13 residues. V lost 5 bases, J lost 9 bases, and 14 bases lay in between. CDR3 DNA: TGTGCCAGCAGTAACCAGGGAGGCAGTGAGCAGTTCTTC. Translated: CASSNQGGSEQFF.